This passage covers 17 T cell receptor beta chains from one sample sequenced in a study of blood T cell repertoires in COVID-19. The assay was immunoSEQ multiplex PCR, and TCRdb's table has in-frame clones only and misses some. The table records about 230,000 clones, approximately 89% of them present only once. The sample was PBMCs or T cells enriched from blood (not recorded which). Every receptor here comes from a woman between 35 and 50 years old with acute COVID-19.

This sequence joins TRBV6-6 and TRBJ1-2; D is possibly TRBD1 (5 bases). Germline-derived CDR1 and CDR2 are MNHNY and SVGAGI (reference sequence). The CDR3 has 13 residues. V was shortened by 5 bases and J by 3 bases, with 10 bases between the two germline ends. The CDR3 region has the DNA TGTGCCAGCAGTATACAGACAGACTATGGCTACACCTTC. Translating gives CASSIQTDYGYTF.

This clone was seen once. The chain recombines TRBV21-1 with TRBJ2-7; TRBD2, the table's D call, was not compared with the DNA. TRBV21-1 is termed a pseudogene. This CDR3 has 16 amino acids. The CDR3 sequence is CASSKGRGVGVYEQYF. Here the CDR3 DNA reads TGTGCCAGCAGCAAAGGTCGGGGGGTCGGCGTTTACGAGCAGTACTTC.

The CDR3 DNA follows: TGTGCCAGCAGCCCCGGAGCCGAGAGGGGCTACACCTTC. Protein product: CASSPGAERGYTF. The chain combines TRBV7-8 with TRBJ1-2; the D is unclear. CDR1 is SGHVS, CDR2 FQNEAQ, per germline. Trimming stripped 5 bases from V and 8 bases from J, with 15 bases between. There are 13 residues in the CDR3.

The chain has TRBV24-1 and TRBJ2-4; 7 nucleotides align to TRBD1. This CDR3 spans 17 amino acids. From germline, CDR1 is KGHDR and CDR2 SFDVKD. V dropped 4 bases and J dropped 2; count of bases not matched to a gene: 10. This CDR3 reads CATSDHGQANTKNIQYF. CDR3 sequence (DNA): TGTGCCACCAGTGACCACGGACAGGCGAACACCAAAAACATTCAGTACTTC.

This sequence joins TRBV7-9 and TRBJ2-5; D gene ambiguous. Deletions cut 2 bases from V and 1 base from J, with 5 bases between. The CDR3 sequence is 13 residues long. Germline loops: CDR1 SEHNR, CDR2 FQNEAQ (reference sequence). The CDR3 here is CASSLYTQETQYF. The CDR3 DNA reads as TGTGCCAGCAGCTTATACACCCAAGAGACCCAGTACTTC.

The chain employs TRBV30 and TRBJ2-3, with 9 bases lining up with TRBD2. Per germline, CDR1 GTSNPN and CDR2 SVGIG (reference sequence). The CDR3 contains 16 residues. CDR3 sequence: CAYHIGTSQSTDTQYF. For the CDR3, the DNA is TGTGCTTACCATATCGGGACTAGCCAAAGCACAGATACGCAGTATTTT.

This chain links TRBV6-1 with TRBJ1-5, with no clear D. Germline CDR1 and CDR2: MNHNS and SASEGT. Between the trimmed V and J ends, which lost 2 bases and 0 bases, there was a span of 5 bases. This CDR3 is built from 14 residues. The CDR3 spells CASSEQDSNQPQHF. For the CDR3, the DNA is TGTGCCAGCAGTGAACAGGATAGCAATCAGCCCCAGCATTTT.

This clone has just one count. CDR3 coding DNA: TGTGCCAGTGGGGGGTCTGATTATGGCTACACCTTC. As protein: CASGGSDYGYTF. The chain employs TRBV19 and TRBJ1-2; maybe TRBD1 (5 bases). Germline CDR1 LNHDA, CDR2 SQIVND (reference sequence). V was pared by 8 bases and J by 5 bases, with 12 bases between. The CDR3 covers 12 residues.

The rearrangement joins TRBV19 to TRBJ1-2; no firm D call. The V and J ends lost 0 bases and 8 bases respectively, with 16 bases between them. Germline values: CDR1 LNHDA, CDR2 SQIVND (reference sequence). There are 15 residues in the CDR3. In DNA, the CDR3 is TGTGCCAGTAGTATAGATAACTCGGGATCGGGGGGCTACACCTTC. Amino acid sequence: CASSIDNSGSGGYTF.

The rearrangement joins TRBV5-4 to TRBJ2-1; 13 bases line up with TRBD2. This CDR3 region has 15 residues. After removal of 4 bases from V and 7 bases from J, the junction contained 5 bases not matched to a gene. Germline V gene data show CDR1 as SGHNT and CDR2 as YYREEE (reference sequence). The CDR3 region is CASSLPGLAGNEQFF. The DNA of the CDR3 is TGTGCCAGCAGCCTACCGGGACTAGCGGGGAATGAGCAGTTCTTC.

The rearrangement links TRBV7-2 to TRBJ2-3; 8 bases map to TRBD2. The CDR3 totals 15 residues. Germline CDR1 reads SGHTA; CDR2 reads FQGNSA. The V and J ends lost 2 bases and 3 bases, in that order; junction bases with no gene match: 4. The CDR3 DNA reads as TGTGCCAGCAGCTTACACTCTAGCGGGACAGATACGCAGTATTTT. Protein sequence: CASSLHSSGTDTQYF. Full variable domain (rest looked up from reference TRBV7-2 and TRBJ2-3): GAGVSQSPSNKVTEKGKDVELRCDPISGHTALYWYRQSLGQGLEFLIYFQGNSAPDKSGLPSDRFSAERTGGSVSTLTIQRTQQEDSAVYLCASSLHSSGTDTQYFGPGTRLTVL.

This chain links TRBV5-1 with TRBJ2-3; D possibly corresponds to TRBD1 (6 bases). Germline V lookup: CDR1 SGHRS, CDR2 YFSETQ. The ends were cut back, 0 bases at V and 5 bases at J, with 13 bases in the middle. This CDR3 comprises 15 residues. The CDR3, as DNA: TGCGCCAGCAGCTTGGCCACAGGGTTCATAGATACGCAGTATTTT. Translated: CASSLATGFIDTQYF. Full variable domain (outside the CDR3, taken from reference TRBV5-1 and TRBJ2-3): KAGVTQTPRYLIKTRGQQVTLSCSPISGHRSVSWYQQTPGQGLQFLFEYFSETQRNKGNFPGRFSGRQFSNSRSEMNVSTLELGDSALYLCASSLATGFIDTQYFGPGTRLTVL.

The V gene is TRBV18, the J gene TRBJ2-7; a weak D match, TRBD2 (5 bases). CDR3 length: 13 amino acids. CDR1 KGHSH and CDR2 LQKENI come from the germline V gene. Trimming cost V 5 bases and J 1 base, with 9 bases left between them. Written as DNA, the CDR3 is TGTGCCAGCTCATATCAGCGGTCCTACGAGCAGTACGTC. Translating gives CASSYQRSYEQYV.

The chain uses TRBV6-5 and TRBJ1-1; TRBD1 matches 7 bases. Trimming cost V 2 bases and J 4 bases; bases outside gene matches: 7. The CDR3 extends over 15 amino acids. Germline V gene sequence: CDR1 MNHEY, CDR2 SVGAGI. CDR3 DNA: TGTGCCAGCAGTTACCTGACAGGGCCGGGCACTGAAGCTTTCTTT. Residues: CASSYLTGPGTEAFF.

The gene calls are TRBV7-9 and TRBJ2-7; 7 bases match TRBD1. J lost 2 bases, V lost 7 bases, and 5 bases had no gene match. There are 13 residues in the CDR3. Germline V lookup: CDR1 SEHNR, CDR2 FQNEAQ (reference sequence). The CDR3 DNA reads TGTGCCAGCACCCCGGGACAGCCCTACGAGCAGTACTTC. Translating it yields CASTPGQPYEQYF.

CDR3 nucleotides: TGCGCCAGCAGCGTTGGGACACCAAGGACCTACAATGAGCAGTTCTTC. Translation gives CASSVGTPRTYNEQFF. This rearrangement joins TRBV5-1 to TRBJ2-1, with a possible D match to TRBD1 (6 bases). The CDR3 is made up of 16 amino acids. Trimming took off 4 bases at V and 2 bases at J, with 16 bases between the two ends. The germline gives CDR1 SGHRS, CDR2 YFSETQ. Filled out from reference TRBV5-1 and TRBJ2-1, the complete variable domain reads KAGVTQTPRYLIKTRGQQVTLSCSPISGHRSVSWYQQTPGQGLQFLFEYFSETQRNKGNFPGRFSGRQFSNSRSEMNVSTLELGDSALYLCASSVGTPRTYNEQFFGPGTRLTVL.

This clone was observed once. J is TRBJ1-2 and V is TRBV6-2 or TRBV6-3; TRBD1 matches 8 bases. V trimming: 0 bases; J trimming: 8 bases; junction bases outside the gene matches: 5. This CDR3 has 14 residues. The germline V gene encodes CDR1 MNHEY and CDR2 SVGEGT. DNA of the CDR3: TGTGCCAGCAGTTACTCATTTGGACAGGGAGGCTACACCTTC. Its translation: CASSYSFGQGGYTF.